This TCR beta chain was obtained from a study of blood T cell repertoires in COVID-19. In the original analysis: Cell counts per sample came from amplifying reference gene primers. Generated by immunoSEQ multiplex PCR, the TCRdb table keeps only in-frame clones and is missing some. V, J and clone size are those of that table, while D and trimming were read from the DNA. The table shows some 430,000 clones, with 80% to 95% occurring only once. Germline values: CDR1 MDHEN, CDR2 SYDVKM. V lost 4 bases and J lost 8, with 11 bases in between. This CDR3 is built from 12 residues. The receptor comes from a man between 18 and 35 years old who had recovered from COVID-19. The chain links TRBV28 to TRBJ1-2; D ambiguous. The sequenced material came from PBMCs or T cells enriched from blood (not recorded which). The CDR3 sequence is CASSSIRVGYTF. In DNA form, the CDR3 reads TGTGCCAGCAGTTCTATTCGGGTGGGCTACACCTTC.